These 17 T cell receptor beta chains share one sample of origin, sequenced in a study of T-cell memory formation after mild COVID-19. From the 5' RACE reads, TCRdb called clonotypes with MiXCR, one entry per CDR3 protein. Found here are roughly 170,000 distinct CDR3 sequences, about a fifth of them singletons; the top ten hold about 21%. Sequenced sample: PBMCs or a T cell subset sorted from them (not recorded which). The receptors derive from an adult woman who had mild COVID-19 (a few samples of this study predate the infection). Cell type and time point are not known.

The V call is TRBV7-9, the J call TRBJ2-3; TRBD2 is a possible D gene (5 bases). V was cut by 8 bases and J by 0 bases, with 12 bases left in between. CDR1 and CDR2 from the germline V gene are SEHNR and FQNEAQ (reference sequence). This CDR3 is built from 14 residues. CDR3 loop: CASDERTSTDTQYF. DNA for the CDR3: TGTGCCAGCGACGAGCGGACTAGCACAGATACGCAGTATTTT.

This clonotype came up a few times. The chain couples TRBV6-5 to TRBJ2-3, with 12 nucleotides matching TRBD2. From germline, CDR1 is MNHEY and CDR2 SVGAGI. Germline trimming cut 7 bases from V and 6 bases from J; bases unmatched to any gene: 5. This CDR3 contains 14 residues. The CDR3 region has the DNA TGTGCCAGCAAATCTAGCGGGGGGGCGGATACGCAGTATTTT. The encoded protein is CASKSSGGADTQYF.

The chain has TRBV7-8 and TRBJ1-6; possible D gene TRBD1, 5 bases. Germline V lookup: CDR1 SGHVS, CDR2 FQNEAQ. CDR3 length equals 16 residues. V lost 5 bases and J lost 7, with 18 bases in between. CDR3 nucleotides: TGTGCCAGCAGCGCCCAGGGTTCTTCGGGGAATTCACCCCTCCACTTT. Translating gives CASSAQGSSGNSPLHF.

V is TRBV5-1 and J is TRBJ1-2; tentatively, D is TRBD1 (5 bases). The V end was cut by 0 bases, the J end by 8 bases, with 14 bases between. The CDR3 extends over 14 amino acids. Germline lookup yields CDR1 SGHRS and CDR2 YFSETQ. The CDR3 is CASSLAGGDGGYTF. The CDR3 DNA reads as TGCGCCAGCAGCTTGGCGGGAGGGGACGGCGGCTACACCTTC.

The V and J genes are TRBV11-3 and TRBJ2-3; a possible D gene is TRBD2 (6 bases). The CDR3 sequence is 16 residues long. Germline V gene lookup returns CDR1 SGHNT and CDR2 YENEEA. With 1 base removed from V and 4 bases from J, the gap between germline ends came to 15 bases. CDR3 bases: TGTGCCAGCAGCTTAGTCGGGGGAGGCGCACCAGATACGCAGTATTTT. Translating gives CASSLVGGGAPDTQYF.

This clonotype has a count of ten or more. The chain carries TRBV15 and TRBJ2-7; D remains ambiguous. This CDR3 has 12 residues. The V end lost 0 bases, the J end lost 7 bases, and 7 bases lay between the germline ends. CDR1 is LNHNV, CDR2 YYDKDF, per germline (reference sequence). Written as DNA, the CDR3 is TGTGCCACCAGCAGAGATGGGCGTGAGCAGTACTTC. Residues: CATSRDGREQYF. Full variable domain (missing parts from reference TRBV15 and TRBJ2-7): DAMVIQNPRYQVTQFGKPVTLSCSQTLNHNVMYWYQQKSSQAPKLLFHYYDKDFNNEADTPDNFQSRRPNTSFCFLDIRSPGLGDTAMYLCATSRDGREQYFGPGTRLTVT.

This clonotype was counted only a few times. The V and J genes are TRBV27 and TRBJ2-3, with D unclear. Looked up from germline, CDR1 is MNHEY and CDR2 is SMNVEV (reference sequence). Trimming removed 5 bases at V and 2 bases at J, with 11 bases between. The CDR3 has 14 residues. CDR3 nucleotide sequence: TGTGCCAGCAGTAACACCGGCGCCACAGATACGCAGTATTTT. It is translated as CASSNTGATDTQYF.

In this sample, this clonotype turned up a few times. The chain couples TRBV7-6 to TRBJ2-1; 11 positions match TRBD1. The V and J ends lost 1 base and 6 bases, in that order; junction bases with no gene match: 5. Germline V gene lookup returns CDR1 SGHVS and CDR2 FNYEAQ. This CDR3 has 16 residues. The CDR3 DNA reads TGTGCCAGCAGCTTAGTAGGGGACAGGGGGTTCAATGAGCAGTTCTTC. Its translation is CASSLVGDRGFNEQFF.

This clonotype was found a few times. The rearrangement links TRBV27 to TRBJ2-3, with 7 bases identical to TRBD2. Germline CDR1 is MNHEY and CDR2 is SMNVEV (reference sequence). The J segment lost 5 bases and the V segment lost 2 bases, leaving 4 bases of the junction unmatched. This CDR3 has 14 residues. CDR3 region: CASSLIPGGDTQYF. In DNA, the CDR3 is TGTGCCAGCAGTTTAATTCCGGGGGGAGATACGCAGTATTTT.

A few counts support this clonotype. One end of the junction varies from germline; a read error may be responsible. This chain connects TRBV5-6 to TRBJ1-4; 7 bases line up with TRBD1. Germline CDR1 SGHDT, CDR2 YYEEEE. CDR3 length: 12 residues. The CDR3 coding sequence is TGTGCCAGCAGTAAGACAGGGTGGGAGAGCCGTTTT. It specifies CASSKTGWESRF.

This clonotype came up a few times. CDR3 sequence: CASSSDRVNYGYTF. CDR3 in DNA: TGCGCCAGCAGCTCCGACAGGGTAAACTATGGCTACACCTTC. The gene calls are TRBV5-1 and TRBJ1-2; 7 bases are shared with TRBD1. J lost 2 bases, V lost 3 bases, and 4 bases had no gene match. Per germline, CDR1 SGHRS and CDR2 YFSETQ. The CDR3 consists of 14 residues.

This clonotype was detected many times. The V gene is TRBV29-1, the J gene TRBJ2-1, with 7 bases matching TRBD2. Trimming at V came to 6 bases and at J to 4 bases, leaving 9 bases not matched to a gene. From germline, CDR1 is SQVTM and CDR2 ANQGSEA. CDR3 length: 14 residues. The CDR3 loop is CSVGLAGVYNEQFF. The CDR3 bases are TGCAGCGTGGGGTTGGCGGGAGTTTACAATGAGCAGTTCTTC.

The chain combines TRBV6-2 or TRBV6-3 with TRBJ2-3; the D is unclear. The germline V gene has CDR1 MNHEY and CDR2 SVGEGT. CDR3 length: 16 amino acids. With 0 bases removed from V and 2 bases from J, the gap between germline ends came to 12 bases. As DNA, the CDR3 is TGTGCCAGCAGTTACTCCCCGGACGGAAACACAGATACGCAGTATTTT. This sequence encodes CASSYSPDGNTDTQYF.

This clonotype was observed a few times. This rearrangement joins TRBV9 to TRBJ1-2, with D possibly TRBD1 on 6 matching bases. CDR1 SGDLS and CDR2 YYNGEE come from the germline V gene. Trimming took off 4 bases at V and 3 bases at J, with 13 bases between the two ends. The CDR3 sequence is 14 residues long. CDR3 bases: TGTGCCAGCAGCACCGACAGGAAGGACTATGGCTACACCTTC. Residues: CASSTDRKDYGYTF.

This clonotype has just a few counts. The V gene is TRBV7-2, the J gene TRBJ2-1; unclear D gene. Germline CDR1 is SGHTA and CDR2 is FQGNSA. The germline V and J ends were trimmed by 5 bases and 7 bases, with 9 bases remaining between them. There are 12 residues in the CDR3. The CDR3 region has the DNA TGTGCCAGCAGCCCCCTCCGGAATGAGCAGTTCTTC. Protein sequence: CASSPLRNEQFF. Filled out from reference TRBV7-2 and TRBJ2-1, the complete variable domain reads GAGVSQSPSNKVTEKGKDVELRCDPISGHTALYWYRQSLGQGLEFLIYFQGNSAPDKSGLPSDRFSAERTGGSVSTLTIQRTQQEDSAVYLCASSPLRNEQFFGPGTRLTVL.

The rearrangement uses TRBV20-1 and TRBJ2-2; D perhaps matches TRBD2 (6 bases). The germline V gene has CDR1 DFQATT and CDR2 SNEGSKA (reference sequence). CDR3 length equals 14 residues. V was shortened by 6 bases and J by 1 base, with 12 bases between the two germline ends. The CDR3 DNA is TGCAGTGCCAGGGACTGGGAGAACACCGGGGAGCTGTTTTTT. Translated: CSARDWENTGELFF.

There are a few counts of this clonotype. This rearrangement joins TRBV7-9 to TRBJ1-1; D gene unclear. Germline V gives CDR1 SEHNR, CDR2 FQNEAQ (reference sequence). This CDR3 spans 14 amino acids. V shed 3 bases and J shed 6 bases, with 14 bases lying between them. The CDR3, as DNA: TGTGCCAGCAGCTTCGGCCGAGTGGGCTCTGAAGCTTTCTTT. Protein product: CASSFGRVGSEAFF.